This T cell receptor beta chain was captured in a study of T-cell memory formation after mild COVID-19. General study results and limits: Pre-infection memory showed some responding clones, and this suggested that cross-reactive memory joined.

Each CDR3 protein is one row after TCRdb ran MiXCR on the 5' RACE reads. Of under 250,000 distinct CDR3 sequences in the sample, around 8.8% were seen once. In regard to this clonotype: Its antigen is unknown.

Trimming removed 2 bases at V and 4 bases at J, with 7 bases between. CDR3 length: 13 amino acids. Germline CDR1 MNHNY, CDR2 SVGAGI (reference sequence). The sequence derives from a man aged 18 to 30 who had mild COVID-19 (a few samples of this study predate the infection). Cell type and time point are not known. The sample was PBMCs or a T cell subset sorted from them (not recorded which). This chain joins TRBV6-6 and TRBJ2-3, with unresolved D. This chain's CDR3 is CASSYLGSDTQYF. CDR3 nucleotides: TGTGCCAGCAGTTACCTGGGGTCAGATACGCAGTATTTT.